Listed here are 12 T cell receptor beta chains from one sample, sequenced in a study of T cell responses to AZD1222 COVID-19 vaccine. Sequenced by immunoSEQ multiplex PCR; TCRdb stores in-frame clones only, minus some. The profile shows more than 85,000 clones, approximately 87% of them singletons. The input for sequencing was peripheral blood, taken on day 0 of AZD1222 vaccination. Every receptor here comes from an adult in good health.

The chain uses TRBV14 and TRBJ1-6; a possible D gene is TRBD1 (6 bases). The length of the CDR3 is 14 residues. Between the trimmed V and J ends, which lost 0 bases and 6 bases, there was a span of 6 bases. Germline CDR1 is SGHDN and CDR2 is FVKESK. CDR3 residues: CASSQDRGNSPLHF. The CDR3 DNA reads TGTGCCAGCAGCCAAGACAGGGGTAATTCACCCCTCCACTTT. Full variable domain (missing parts from reference TRBV14 and TRBJ1-6): EAGVTQFPSHSVIEKGQTVTLRCDPISGHDNLYWYRRVMGKEIKFLLHFVKESKQDESGMPNNRFLAERTGGTYSTLKVQPAELEDSGVYFCASSQDRGNSPLHFGNGTRLTVT.

This rearrangement joins TRBV5-1 to TRBJ1-2; possible D gene TRBD1, 5 bases. CDR3 length equals 15 residues. Trimming cost V 4 bases and J 2 bases, with 15 bases left between them. Per germline, CDR1 SGHRS and CDR2 YFSETQ. In nucleotides, the CDR3 is TGCGCCAGCAGCGGGAACCCCGGGGCGAACTATGGCTACACCTTC. Its translation: CASSGNPGANYGYTF.

The rearrangement links TRBV5-8 to TRBJ1-1, with TRBD1 identical over 7 bases. Trimming cost V 4 bases and J 11 bases; bases outside gene matches: 11. The CDR3 contains 13 residues. Germline V gene sequence: CDR1 SGHTS, CDR2 YDEGEE. The CDR3 sequence: CASSERGGSRAFF. The CDR3 DNA reads TGTGCCAGCAGCGAGCGAGGGGGCTCGAGGGCTTTCTTT.

This clone appeared once. The chain has TRBV28 and TRBJ2-7; D uncertain. Per the germline V gene, CDR1 is MDHEN and CDR2 is SYDVKM. V lost 3 bases and J 4 bases, leaving 10 bases between the germline ends. This CDR3 has 13 amino acids. As DNA, the CDR3 is TGTGCCAGCAGTTTGGCCCAGCCTTACGAGCAGTACTTC. It encodes CASSLAQPYEQYF. The whole variable domain, filled in from reference TRBV28 and TRBJ2-7, reads DVKVTQSSRYLVKRTGEKVFLECVQDMDHENMFWYRQDPGLGLRLIYFSYDVKMKEKGDIPEGYSVSREKKERFSLILESASTNQTSMYLCASSLAQPYEQYFGPGTRLTVT.

This chain uses TRBV5-1 with TRBJ2-7; tentatively, D is TRBD1 (5 bases). In germline, CDR1 is SGHRS, CDR2 YFSETQ. V lost 1 base and J lost 3, with 14 bases in between. The CDR3 runs 15 residues. CDR3 DNA sequence: TGCGCCAGCAGCTTGTTAGGAGACAGTGGCTACGAGCAGTACTTC. It is translated as CASSLLGDSGYEQYF. The variable domain in full, with the rest retrieved from reference TRBV5-1 and TRBJ2-7, is KAGVTQTPRYLIKTRGQQVTLSCSPISGHRSVSWYQQTPGQGLQFLFEYFSETQRNKGNFPGRFSGRQFSNSRSEMNVSTLELGDSALYLCASSLLGDSGYEQYFGPGTRLTVT.

The V call is TRBV2, the J call TRBJ2-6, with 10 positions matching TRBD1. With 3 bases clipped from V and 0 bases from J, the junction kept 8 bases outside the gene matches. Germline CDR1 is SNHLY and CDR2 is FYNNEI. The CDR3 length is 19 residues. The CDR3 nucleotides read TGTGCCAGCAGTGATCGACAGGGGGCCCCCAGCTCTGGGGCCAACGTCCTGACTTTC. Protein product: CASSDRQGAPSSGANVLTF.

J is TRBJ1-2 and V is TRBV18, with TRBD1 matching over 8 bases. With V trimmed by 3 bases and J by 3 bases, 3 bases remained unmatched. The CDR3 extends over 14 amino acids. Germline assignment: CDR1 KGHSH and CDR2 LQKENI. The CDR3, as DNA: TGTGCCAGCTCACCGGGGGGACAGGACTATGGCTACACCTTC. Residues: CASSPGGQDYGYTF.

This clone was counted between two and nine times. The rearrangement joins TRBV27 to TRBJ1-2, with 10 bases that match TRBD1. The CDR3 covers 15 residues. CDR1 is MNHEY and CDR2 is SMNVEV in the germline V gene (reference sequence). Trimming took 8 bases from V and 4 from J; bases not matched to a gene: 10. This CDR3 is CASSMTGGAGYGYTF. Written as DNA, the CDR3 is TGTGCCAGCTCGATGACAGGGGGCGCCGGCTATGGCTACACCTTC.

This clone was seen only once. This chain uses TRBV29-1 with TRBJ2-5; 8 bases fit TRBD1. The germline CDR1 and CDR2 sequences are SQVTM and ANQGSEA. V trimming: 6 bases; J trimming: 5 bases; junction bases outside the gene matches: 5. This CDR3 comprises 12 residues. CDR3 residues: CSVAGGPETQYF. The CDR3 nucleotides are TGCAGCGTAGCAGGGGGCCCGGAGACCCAGTACTTC.

The chain links TRBV4-2 to TRBJ1-4; D possibly corresponds to TRBD1 (6 bases). Trimming removed 0 bases from V and 8 bases from J, with 19 bases in between. Germline-derived CDR1 and CDR2 are LGHNA and YNFKEQ. The CDR3 runs to 17 residues. The CDR3 is CASSQEPRGANREKLFF. CDR3 DNA: TGTGCCAGCAGCCAAGAGCCCCGGGGGGCTAATCGGGAAAAACTGTTTTTT.

The chain joins TRBV11-1 to TRBJ1-2; D possibly corresponds to TRBD1 (5 bases). The ends were cut back, 3 bases at V and 7 bases at J, with 12 bases in the middle. The germline V gene has CDR1 SGHAT and CDR2 FQDESV (reference sequence). This CDR3 contains 13 residues. DNA of the CDR3: TGTGCCAGCAGCTTGGAGGGGCAGGGTGGCTACACCTTC. Residues: CASSLEGQGGYTF.

The chain is built from TRBV6-5 and TRBJ2-5, with D possibly matching TRBD2 (6 bases). V lost 8 bases and J lost 5, with 21 bases in between. Germline V CDR1 and CDR2: MNHEY, SVGAGI. The CDR3 runs 15 residues. CDR3: CASSLMGGPGETQYF. CDR3 DNA sequence: TGTGCCAGCTCCCTCATGGGAGGACCCGGGGAGACCCAGTACTTC.